This T cell receptor (beta chain) was identified during a study of blood T cell repertoires in COVID-19 (TCRdb year 2020). Regarding the study in general: The collaborator samples originated in the United States, Italy and Spain and spanned the acute and convalescent phases of COVID-19. The material from the prospective study consisted of cDNA or gDNA derived from T cells, B-cell-depleted T cells, or PBMCs. Deeply sampled blood TCRbeta repertoires from subjects exposed to, actively infected with, or recovered from COVID-19 were included in the dataset. The repertoires were released in a freely available public database intended as a resource for research on the immune response to SARS-CoV-2. The samples were drawn from the first 160 participants of the ongoing ImmuneRACE study and from more than 1,000 subjects provided by 6 global collaborators. A de-identified subject ID, COVID-19 status, age in years and sex were almost always included in the sample metadata. Where available, HLA class I and class II types were taken from metadata supplied by the sample provider and were not determined by assay-based typing.

Concerning this clone: The antigen it recognizes is unknown. No base qualities exist here, and no much larger clone lies one base off it.

TCRbeta CDR3 regions were amplified from genomic DNA using the immunoSEQ Assay, a bias-controlled multiplex PCR. Processing in the source paper ran as follows. The number of nucleated cells in each sample was estimated by amplification of reference gene primers within the assay. Sequence reads were collapsed and filtered to measure the absolute abundance of every unique TCRbeta CDR3 rearrangement. For each sample, productive Simpson clonality was calculated as the square root of Simpson's diversity index over productive rearrangements. TCRdb provides this immuneACCESS table in a form limited to in-frame rearrangements. Some clones are lacking; in checked studies, under half of them reflect an unresolved V gene, and why the rest are absent is not known. V, J and clone size are taken as reported in that table, and D and trimming were inferred from the DNA itself. The table for this sample lists about 280,000 clones; roughly 87% of them were counted only once. The leading ten clones occupy around 1% of the sample.

The CDR3 spans 12 residues, from the cysteine through the phenylalanine. Only the CDR3 DNA stays, 36 bases, in frame from base 1. V lost 0 bases and J lost 12 bases; the stretch between them is 12 bases long. In the germline V gene, CDR1 corresponds to SGHRS and CDR2 to YFSETQ. Participants in the prospective study were enrolled through a virtual design, were aged roughly 18 to 100 years, and lived in some 24 United States geographic areas. In the prospective study, cohorts were assigned on the basis of participant-reported clinical history obtained from a screening survey and a study questionnaire. Recovered participants in ImmuneRACE Cohort 3 were defined as having two consecutive negative NP/OP PCR tests, clearance from a healthcare professional, or resolution of symptoms. Mobile phlebotomists in the prospective study collected whole blood, serum and a nasopharyngeal or oropharyngeal swab from every participant. Participants in the prospective study had the option to provide additional blood draws and questionnaires over a roughly two-month period. Before DNA extraction, prospective study blood samples were shipped either frozen or at room temperature.

What the research found in general, with its limitations: The quantity of clinical and demographic metadata differed by source and by participant and was supplied without curation.

This chain is built from TRBV5-1 and TRBJ1-1, with the D gene uncertain. This receptor was identified in a woman in her twenties or thirties who had recovered from COVID-19. The specimen sequenced was PBMCs or T cells enriched from blood (not recorded which). The DNA reads TGCGCCAGCAGCTTGGGGCCCCTCGACTCTTTCTTT. Its coded protein is CASSLGPLDSFF.